This T cell receptor (beta chain) was recovered during a study of blood T cell repertoires in COVID-19. Per the authors' pipeline: Researchers report that nucleated cell counts were estimated from reference gene primer amplification. Assay: immunoSEQ multiplex PCR; the TCRdb copy retains only in-frame clones and omits some. That table supplies the V and J calls and clone size; D and trimming were determined from the DNA. The data hold about 260,000 clones, with 80% to 90% observed a single time. This CDR3 has 14 residues. Looked up from germline, CDR1 is MGHDK and CDR2 is SYGVNS. Trimming took off 3 bases at V and 2 bases at J, with 10 bases between the two ends.

This chain uses TRBV25-1 with TRBJ2-5, with D perhaps matching TRBD2 (6 bases). The material sequenced was peripheral blood. This TCR derives from a man in his 60s with acute or convalescent COVID-19. For the CDR3, the DNA is TGTGCCAGCAGTGAGAGGAGGGCTCAAGAGACCCAGTACTTC. Amino acid sequence: CASSERRAQETQYF.